The rows below give T cell receptor beta chains drawn from one sample of a study of naive and memory T cell subsets. MiXCR, run by TCRdb on the UMI-ligation and nested PCR reads, gives a single entry per CDR3 protein. The table has 130,000 or so distinct CDR3 sequences, roughly 36% seen once. The sample comprised central memory CD4+ T cells from blood. The receptors stem from a human donor in good health. CDR3s include the opening cysteine and the closing phenylalanine or tryptophan. The order of the fields is CDR3 protein, CDR3 DNA, D gene, clone size, J gene, V gene. A D gene is named only where the DNA matches it firmly. Expanded clones are given a class, and other clones once, few, many or no size at all.

CASSLYSGVNTGELFF | TGTGCCAGCAGCTTATACAGCGGAGTGAACACCGGGGAGCTGTTTTTT | . | few | TRBJ2-2 | TRBV7-2
CASSPRTSGRSEQYF | TGTGCCAGCAGTCCCAGGACTAGCGGGAGGAGTGAGCAGTACTTC | TRBD2 | . | TRBJ2-7 | TRBV6-5
CATSDLWPRSGTGELFF | TGTGCCACCAGTGATTTGTGGCCCAGAAGCGGCACCGGGGAGCTGTTTTTT | . | many | TRBJ2-2 | TRBV24-1
CAWSRGLAAYNEQFF | TGTGCCTGGTCCCGTGGACTAGCGGCCTACAATGAGCAGTTCTTC | TRBD2 | . | TRBJ2-1 | TRBV30
CASSPMLAGAGELFF | TGTGCCAGCAGCCCAATGCTAGCGGGAGCCGGGGAGCTGTTTTTT | TRBD2 | . | TRBJ2-2 | TRBV28
CASRPTSGRGYEQYF | TGTGCCAGCAGACCCACTAGCGGGAGGGGCTACGAGCAGTACTTC | TRBD2 | . | TRBJ2-7 | TRBV6-2/TRBV6-3
CASSVWTANNEQFF | TGTGCCAGCAGCGTATGGACAGCTAACAATGAGCAGTTCTTC | . | few | TRBJ2-1 | TRBV9
CASSLLNQPQHF | TGTGCCAGCAGTTTACTTAATCAGCCCCAGCATTTT | . | . | TRBJ1-5 | TRBV28
CASRYRGTTGNTIYF | TGTGCCAGCAGATACAGGGGAACAACTGGAAACACCATATATTTT | TRBD1 | few | TRBJ1-3 | TRBV12-3/TRBV12-4
CASSLISGNTGELFF | TGTGCCAGCAGCTTGATTTCAGGGAACACCGGGGAGCTGTTTTTT | . | few | TRBJ2-2 | TRBV11-2
CAWRPRDSEAFF | TGTGCCTGGAGACCCCGGGACAGCGAAGCTTTCTTT | TRBD1 | . | TRBJ1-1 | TRBV30
CASSPGLAGASYNEQFF | TGTGCCAGCAGCCCGGGACTAGCGGGAGCCTCCTACAATGAGCAGTTCTTC | TRBD2 | few | TRBJ2-1 | TRBV3-1
CSVGVSPKSDTQYF | TGCAGCGTTGGTGTGTCGCCTAAATCGGATACGCAGTATTTT | . | few | TRBJ2-3 | TRBV29-1
CSARSPGDSNQPQHF | TGCAGTGCTAGAAGTCCGGGGGATAGCAATCAGCCCCAGCATTTT | . | . | TRBJ1-5 | TRBV20-1
CASSSSNLAGGGNRYF | TGTGCCAGCAGTTCCTCAAACTTAGCGGGCGGAGGGAATCGGTACTTC | TRBD2 | few | TRBJ2-7 | TRBV6-2/TRBV6-3
CSATKAASSYNEQFF | TGCAGTGCTACGAAAGCGGCTAGCTCCTACAATGAGCAGTTCTTC | . | many | TRBJ2-1 | TRBV20-1
CSALSTGLGGYTF | TGCAGTGCTCTTTCGACAGGGCTGGGAGGCTACACCTTC | TRBD1 | few | TRBJ1-2 | TRBV20-1
CASTMKGTQYF | TGTGCCAGCACGATGAAGGGGACCCAGTACTTC | . | few | TRBJ2-5 | TRBV6-5
CSVVGRGTAYGYTF | TGCAGCGTTGTTGGTCGGGGGACGGCGTATGGCTACACCTTC | . | . | TRBJ1-2 | TRBV29-1
CASSLSRRVNEQFF | TGTGCCAGCAGTTTAAGTCGTCGGGTCAATGAGCAGTTCTTC | . | . | TRBJ2-1 | TRBV12-3/TRBV12-4
CASTLGGAGNEQFF | TGTGCCAGCACCCTAGGGGGGGCAGGCAATGAGCAGTTCTTC | . | few | TRBJ2-1 | TRBV7-2